This TCR beta chain was observed in a study of blood T cell repertoires in COVID-19. Study-wide background: COVID-19 samples collected from the United States, Italy and Spain covered acute and convalescent phases. The analysed material was cDNA or gDNA that came from T cells, B-cell-depleted T cells, or PBMCs.

This CDR3 spans 15 amino acids. The germline V gene encodes CDR1 SEHNR and CDR2 FQNEAQ (reference sequence). V dropped 1 base and J dropped 2 bases, with 11 bases sitting between them. In the original workflow: Amplification of reference gene primers was used by the study to estimate nucleated cell counts. The data were produced by immunoSEQ multiplex PCR, yet TCRdb's version contains in-frame clones alone and is incomplete. That table supplies the V and J calls and clone size; D and trimming were determined from the DNA. The data contain tens of thousands of clones, about 80% of them singletons. The TCR comes from a woman in her 70s with acute or convalescent COVID-19. This chain joins TRBV7-9 and TRBJ1-2; D might be TRBD1 (5 bases). Sequencing was carried out using peripheral blood. The CDR3 loop is CASSLDDSLNYGYTF. CDR3 bases: TGTGCCAGCAGCTTAGACGACAGTCTGAACTATGGCTACACCTTC.